This TCR beta chain was sequenced for a study of T cells after yellow fever vaccination. Study-wide results and caveats: Clones that expanded after primary vaccination mostly reappeared after the booster (less than 98% CD4, approximately 87% CD8).

The CDR3 extends over 13 amino acids. V was shortened by 6 bases and J by 4 bases, with 11 bases between the two germline ends. Germline V CDR1 and CDR2: LGHNT, FRNRAP. The table lists this clonotype with a few counts. Antigen specificity is unknown. One entry per CDR3 protein, called by TCRdb with MiXCR from the 5' RACE reads. The sample lists approximately 610,000 distinct CDR3 sequences, 17% occurring once. The sequence came from a man between 18 and 29 years old who received the YFV17D yellow fever vaccine. The rearrangement joins TRBV12-5 to TRBJ2-3, with a possible D match to TRBD1 (6 bases). The sequences come from PBMCs, collected about 5 days after the first yellow fever vaccination. CDR3 in DNA: TGTGCTAGTGGGCCGACAGGTCCAGATACGCAGTATTTT. Translating gives CASGPTGPDTQYF.